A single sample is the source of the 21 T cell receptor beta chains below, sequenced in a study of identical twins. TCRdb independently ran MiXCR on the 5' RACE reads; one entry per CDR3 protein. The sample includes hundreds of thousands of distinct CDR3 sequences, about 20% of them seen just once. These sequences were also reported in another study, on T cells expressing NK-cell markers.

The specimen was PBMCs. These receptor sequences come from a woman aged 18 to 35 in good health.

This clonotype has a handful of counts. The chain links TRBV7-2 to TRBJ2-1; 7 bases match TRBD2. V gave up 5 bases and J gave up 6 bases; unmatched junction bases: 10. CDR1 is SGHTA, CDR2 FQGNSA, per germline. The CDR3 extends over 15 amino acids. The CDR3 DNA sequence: TGTGCCAGCAGCCCTGAATACTCGGGGGGCAATGAGCAGTTCTTC. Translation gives CASSPEYSGGNEQFF.

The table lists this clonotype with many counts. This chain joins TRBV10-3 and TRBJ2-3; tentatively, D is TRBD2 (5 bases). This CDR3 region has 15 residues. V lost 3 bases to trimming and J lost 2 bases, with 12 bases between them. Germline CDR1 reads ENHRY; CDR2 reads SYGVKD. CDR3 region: CAISEDGGITDTQYF. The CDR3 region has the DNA TGTGCCATCAGTGAAGATGGAGGAATCACAGATACGCAGTATTTT.

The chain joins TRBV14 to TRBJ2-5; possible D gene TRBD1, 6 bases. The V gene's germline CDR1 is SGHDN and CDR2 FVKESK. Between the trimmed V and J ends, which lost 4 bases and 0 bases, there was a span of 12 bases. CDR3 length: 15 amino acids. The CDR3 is CASSPQTGNQETQYF. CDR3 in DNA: TGTGCCAGCAGCCCACAAACAGGGAACCAAGAGACCCAGTACTTC.

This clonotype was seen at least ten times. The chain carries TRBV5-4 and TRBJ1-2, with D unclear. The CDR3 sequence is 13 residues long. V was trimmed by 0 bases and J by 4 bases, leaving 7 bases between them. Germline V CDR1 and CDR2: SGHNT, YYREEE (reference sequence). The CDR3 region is CASSLGRTYGYTF. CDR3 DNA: TGTGCCAGCAGCTTGGGCAGGACCTATGGCTACACCTTC.

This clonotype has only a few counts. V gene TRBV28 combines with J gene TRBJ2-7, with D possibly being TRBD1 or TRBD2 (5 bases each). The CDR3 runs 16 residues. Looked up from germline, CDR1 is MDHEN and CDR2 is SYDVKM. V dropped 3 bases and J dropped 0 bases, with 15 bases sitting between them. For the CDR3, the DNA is TGTGCCAGCAGTTTTTGGCGGCAGGGAGTCTCCTACGAGCAGTACTTC. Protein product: CASSFWRQGVSYEQYF. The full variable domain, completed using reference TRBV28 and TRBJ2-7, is DVKVTQSSRYLVKRTGEKVFLECVQDMDHENMFWYRQDPGLGLRLIYFSYDVKMKEKGDIPEGYSVSREKKERFSLILESASTNQTSMYLCASSFWRQGVSYEQYFGPGTRLTVT.

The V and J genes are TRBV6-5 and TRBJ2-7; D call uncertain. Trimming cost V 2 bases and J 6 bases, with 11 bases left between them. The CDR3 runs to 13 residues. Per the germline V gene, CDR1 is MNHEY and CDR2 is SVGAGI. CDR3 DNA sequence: TGTGCCAGCAGTTACGGCAGACTGCTCGAGCAGTACTTC. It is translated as CASSYGRLLEQYF.

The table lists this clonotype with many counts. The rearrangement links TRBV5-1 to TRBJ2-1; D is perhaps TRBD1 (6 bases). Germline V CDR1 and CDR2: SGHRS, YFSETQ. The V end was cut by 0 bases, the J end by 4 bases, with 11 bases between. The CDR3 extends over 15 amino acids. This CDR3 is CASSLGSGVYNEQFF. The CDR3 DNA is TGCGCCAGCAGCTTGGGGTCAGGGGTATACAATGAGCAGTTCTTC.

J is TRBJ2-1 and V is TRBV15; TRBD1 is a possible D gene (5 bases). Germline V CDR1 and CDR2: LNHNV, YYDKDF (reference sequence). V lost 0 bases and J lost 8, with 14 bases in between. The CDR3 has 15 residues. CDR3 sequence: CATSRDSRVSHEQFF. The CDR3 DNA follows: TGTGCCACCAGCAGAGATTCCAGGGTTAGCCATGAGCAGTTCTTC.

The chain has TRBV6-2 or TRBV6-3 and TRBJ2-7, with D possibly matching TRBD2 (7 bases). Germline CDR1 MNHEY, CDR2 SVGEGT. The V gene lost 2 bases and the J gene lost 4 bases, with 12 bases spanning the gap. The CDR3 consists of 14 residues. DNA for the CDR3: TGTGCCAGCAGTTACCCCGAGGGGGGGTACGAGCAGTACTTC. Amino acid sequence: CASSYPEGGYEQYF.

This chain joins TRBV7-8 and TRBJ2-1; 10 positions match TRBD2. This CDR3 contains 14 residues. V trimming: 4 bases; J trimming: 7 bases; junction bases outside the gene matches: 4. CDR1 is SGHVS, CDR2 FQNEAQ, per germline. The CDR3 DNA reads TGTGCCAGCAGCTCCAGCGGGAGGGTGAATGAGCAGTTCTTC. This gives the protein CASSSSGRVNEQFF.

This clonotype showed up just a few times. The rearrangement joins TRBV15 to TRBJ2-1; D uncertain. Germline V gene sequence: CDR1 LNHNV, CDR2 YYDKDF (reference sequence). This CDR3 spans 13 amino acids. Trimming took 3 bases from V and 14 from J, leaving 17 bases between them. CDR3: CATSSIMSPVEFF. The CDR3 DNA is TGTGCCACCAGCAGTATTATGTCCCCAGTGGAGTTCTTC.

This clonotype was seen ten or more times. CDR3 nucleotide sequence: TGTGCCAGTAGTAGAAGCGGCTCCTACGAGCAGTACTTC. Translation: CASSRSGSYEQYF. This chain uses TRBV19 with TRBJ2-7, with TRBD2 as a possible D gene (5 bases). The V and J ends lost 4 bases and 0 bases respectively, with 7 bases between them. This CDR3 is 13 amino acids long. Germline V gene lookup returns CDR1 LNHDA and CDR2 SQIVND (reference sequence).

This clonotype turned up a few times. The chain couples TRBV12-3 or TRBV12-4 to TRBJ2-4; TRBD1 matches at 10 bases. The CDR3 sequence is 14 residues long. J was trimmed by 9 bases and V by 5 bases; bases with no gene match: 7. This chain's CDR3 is CASSLGQGFTIQYF. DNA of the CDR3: TGTGCCAGCAGTCTGGGACAGGGGTTTACCATTCAGTACTTC.

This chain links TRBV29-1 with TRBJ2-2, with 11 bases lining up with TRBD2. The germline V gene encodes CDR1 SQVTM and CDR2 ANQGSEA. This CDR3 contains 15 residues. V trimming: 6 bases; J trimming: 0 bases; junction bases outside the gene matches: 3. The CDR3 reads CSVLTSGTNTGELFF. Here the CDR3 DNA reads TGCAGCGTCCTGACTAGCGGGACGAACACCGGGGAGCTGTTTTTT.

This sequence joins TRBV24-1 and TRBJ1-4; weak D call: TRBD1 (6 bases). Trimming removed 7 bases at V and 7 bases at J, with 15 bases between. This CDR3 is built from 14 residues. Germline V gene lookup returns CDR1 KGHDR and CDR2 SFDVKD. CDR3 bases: TGTGCCACCAGAAGAAGGGGGAGGAGTGAAAAACTGTTTTTT. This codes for CATRRRGRSEKLFF.

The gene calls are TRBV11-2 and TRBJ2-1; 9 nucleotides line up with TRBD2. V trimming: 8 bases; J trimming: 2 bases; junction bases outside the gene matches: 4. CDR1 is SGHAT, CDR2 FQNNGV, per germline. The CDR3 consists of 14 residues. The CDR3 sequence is CASGTSGPYNEQFF. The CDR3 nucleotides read TGTGCCAGCGGCACTAGCGGGCCCTACAATGAGCAGTTCTTC.

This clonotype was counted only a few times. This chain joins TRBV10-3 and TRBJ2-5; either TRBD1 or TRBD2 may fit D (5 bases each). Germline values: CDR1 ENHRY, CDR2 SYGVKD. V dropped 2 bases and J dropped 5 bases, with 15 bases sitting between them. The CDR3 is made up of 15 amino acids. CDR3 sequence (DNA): TGTGCCATCAGTGAGACCGGGACCGGGGTGGAGACCCAGTACTTC. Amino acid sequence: CAISETGTGVETQYF.

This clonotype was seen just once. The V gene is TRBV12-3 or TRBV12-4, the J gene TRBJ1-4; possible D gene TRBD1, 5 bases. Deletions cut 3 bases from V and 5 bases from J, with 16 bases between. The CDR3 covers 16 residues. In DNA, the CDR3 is TGTGCCAGCAGTTTCGCGGCAGGGAAGGGGAATGAAAAACTGTTTTTT. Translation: CASSFAAGKGNEKLFF.

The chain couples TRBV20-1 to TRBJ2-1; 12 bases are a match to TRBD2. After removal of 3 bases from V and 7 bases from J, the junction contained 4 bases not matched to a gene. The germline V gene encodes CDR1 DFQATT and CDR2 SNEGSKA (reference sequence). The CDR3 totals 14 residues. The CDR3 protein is CSASPSGGANEQFF. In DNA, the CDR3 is TGCAGTGCTAGCCCTAGCGGGGGGGCTAATGAGCAGTTCTTC.

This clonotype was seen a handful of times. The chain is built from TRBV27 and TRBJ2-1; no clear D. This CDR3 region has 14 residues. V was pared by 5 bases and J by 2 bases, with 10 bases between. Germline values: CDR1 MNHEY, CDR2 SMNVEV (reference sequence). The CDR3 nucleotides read TGTGCCAGCAGTCTCTCGTCTCCCTACAATGAGCAGTTCTTC. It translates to CASSLSSPYNEQFF.

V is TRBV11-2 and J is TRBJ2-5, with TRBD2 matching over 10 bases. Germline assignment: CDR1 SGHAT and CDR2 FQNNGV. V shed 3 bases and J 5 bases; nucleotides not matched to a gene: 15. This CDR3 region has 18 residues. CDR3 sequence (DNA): TGTGCCAGCAGCTTCAGTCCCCCCAAACAAGCGGGAGGGGAGACCCAGTACTTC. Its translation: CASSFSPPKQAGGETQYF.